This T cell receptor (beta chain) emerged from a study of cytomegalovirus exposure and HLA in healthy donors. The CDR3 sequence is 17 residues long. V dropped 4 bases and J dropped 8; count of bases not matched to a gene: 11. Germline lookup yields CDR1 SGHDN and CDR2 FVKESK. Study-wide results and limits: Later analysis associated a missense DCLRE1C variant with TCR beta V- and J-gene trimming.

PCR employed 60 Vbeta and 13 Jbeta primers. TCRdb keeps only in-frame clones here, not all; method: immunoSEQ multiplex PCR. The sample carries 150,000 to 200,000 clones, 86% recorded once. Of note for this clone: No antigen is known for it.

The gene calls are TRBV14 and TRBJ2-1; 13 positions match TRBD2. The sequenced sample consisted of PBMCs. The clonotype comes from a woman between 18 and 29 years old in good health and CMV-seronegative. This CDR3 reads CASSPTPGLAGSHEQFF. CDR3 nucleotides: TGTGCCAGCAGCCCAACCCCGGGACTAGCGGGGTCACATGAGCAGTTCTTC.